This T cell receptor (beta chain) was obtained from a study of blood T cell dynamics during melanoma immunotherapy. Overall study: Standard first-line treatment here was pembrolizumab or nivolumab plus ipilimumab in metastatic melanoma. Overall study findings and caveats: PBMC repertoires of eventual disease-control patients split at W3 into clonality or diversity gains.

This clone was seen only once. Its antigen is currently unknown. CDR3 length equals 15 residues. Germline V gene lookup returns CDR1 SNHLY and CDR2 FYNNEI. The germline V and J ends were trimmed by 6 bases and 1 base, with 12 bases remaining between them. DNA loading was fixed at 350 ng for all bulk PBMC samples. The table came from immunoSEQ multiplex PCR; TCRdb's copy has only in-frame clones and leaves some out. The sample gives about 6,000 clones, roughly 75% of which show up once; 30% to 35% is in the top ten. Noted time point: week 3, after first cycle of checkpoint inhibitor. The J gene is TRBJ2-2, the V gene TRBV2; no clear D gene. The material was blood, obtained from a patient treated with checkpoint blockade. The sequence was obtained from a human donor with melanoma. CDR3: CASSESGENTGELFF. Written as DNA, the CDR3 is TGTGCCAGCAGCGAAAGTGGGGAGAACACCGGGGAGCTGTTTTTT.